The clone carrying this T cell receptor beta chain came up many times. Its antigen remains unidentified. Researchers took RNA transcripts and amplified the TCR beta CDR3 regions from them. During a first-round RT-PCR of the TCR CDR3, the HTBI primer set was used. TCRdb re-called the multiplex PCR reads through MiXCR, storing one row per CDR3 protein. The sample records about 400,000 distinct CDR3 sequences, more than 15% being singletons. In patients aged 18 to 65, hyperthyroidism was newly diagnosed, with duration under 2 months. V dropped 0 bases and J dropped 6; count of bases not matched to a gene: 5. Germline V gene sequence: CDR1 SGHAT, CDR2 FQNNGV. There are 16 residues in the CDR3. This specimen belongs to a study of T cells in Graves' hyperthyroidism and ophthalmopathy. Broader study findings: The model made its ophthalmopathy prediction, and onset followed a median about 6 months later.

Sequencing was done on a sample of blood. The receptor's source is a young woman with Graves' hyperthyroidism that later progressed to Graves' ophthalmopathy. The chain couples TRBV11-2 to TRBJ2-2, with 9 positions matching TRBD2. This CDR3 is CASSLEGGRGAGELFF. DNA of the CDR3: TGTGCCAGCAGCTTAGAAGGCGGGAGGGGAGCCGGGGAGCTGTTTTTT.